The 11 T cell receptor beta chains below come from one sample, sequenced in a study of CD8+ T cells in alopecia areata. RNA extraction and reverse transcription yielded cDNA as sequencing template. Sequencing used immunoSEQ multiplex PCR; TCRdb keeps in-frame clones, though not all of them. There are about 300,000 clones in the sample; more than 45% occur only once, and 1.8% lies in the top ten. Treatment defined: oral pan-JAK inhibitor, 5-10 mg twice daily. The sample here was CD4+ T cells sorted from blood, taken at week 24, from a patient treated with tofacitinib. Receptors originate from a human donor with alopecia areata.

The chain couples TRBV6-4 to TRBJ2-5; D ambiguous. Germline CDR1 MRHNA, CDR2 SNTAGT. The CDR3 is 13 amino acids. V lost 5 bases to trimming and J lost 5 bases, with 12 bases between them. CDR3 DNA sequence: TGTGCCAGCAGTCGGACCGTACGGGAGACCCAGTACTTC. It yields the protein CASSRTVRETQYF.

This clone appeared once. CDR3 in amino acids: CASSSAGQGPSPLHF. The CDR3 DNA reads TGTGCCAGCAGCTCCGCTGGACAGGGACCTTCACCCCTCCACTTT. The chain carries TRBV7-9 and TRBJ1-6; TRBD1 agrees at 8 bases. The germline gives CDR1 SEHNR, CDR2 FQNEAQ (reference sequence). The CDR3 consists of 15 residues. Unmatched junction bases numbered 8, after V lost 4 bases and J lost 9 bases.

The gene calls are TRBV6-5 and TRBJ2-3; unclear D gene. V lost 11 bases and J lost 0, with 18 bases in between. Germline values: CDR1 MNHEY, CDR2 SVGAGI. CDR3 length equals 15 residues. CDR3 amino acids: CAVKTERTSTDTQYF. CDR3 DNA: TGTGCCGTTAAAACGGAACGCACTAGCACAGATACGCAGTATTTT.

V is TRBV10-3 and J is TRBJ2-3; D remains unclear. Germline CDR1 reads ENHRY; CDR2 reads SYGVKD. With 11 bases removed from V and 4 bases from J, the gap between germline ends came to 19 bases. The CDR3 consists of 14 residues. The CDR3 protein is CASATDGTADTQYF. Written as DNA, the CDR3 is TGTGCCTCGGCAACCGACGGAACAGCAGATACGCAGTATTTT.

The rearrangement joins TRBV29-1 to TRBJ2-6, with 8 bases matching TRBD1. The CDR3 sequence is 17 residues long. CDR1 is SQVTM and CDR2 is ANQGSEA in the germline V gene. V was clipped by 2 bases and J by 0 bases; unmatched bases: 6. The CDR3 nucleotides read TGCAGCGTTGAACCGGGACAGGAAGACTCTGGGGCCAACGTCCTGACTTTC. Its protein product is CSVEPGQEDSGANVLTF.

In this sample, this clone turned up a few times. V is TRBV29-1 and J is TRBJ2-5, with 10 bases identical to TRBD2. CDR3 length: 14 residues. The V gene's germline CDR1 is SQVTM and CDR2 ANQGSEA. Trimming cost V 5 bases and J 7 bases; bases outside gene matches: 10. The CDR3 spells CSVSKAGGPGTQYF. Here the CDR3 DNA reads TGCAGCGTTTCGAAAGCGGGGGGGCCAGGGACCCAGTACTTC. Using reference TRBV29-1 and TRBJ2-5 for the parts outside the CDR3, the full variable domain is SAVISQKPSRDICQRGTSLTIQCQVDSQVTMMFWYRQQPGQSLTLIATANQGSEATYESGFVIDKFPISRPNLTFSTLTVSNMSPEDSSIYLCSVSKAGGPGTQYFGPGTRLLVL.

Concerning this clone itself: This specimen includes other DNA sequences encoding the same CDR3. J is TRBJ1-5 and V is TRBV6-5; D is unclear. V was clipped by 5 bases and J by 4 bases, with 9 bases between them. The CDR3 contains 13 residues. Germline V gene lookup returns CDR1 MNHEY and CDR2 SVGAGI. The CDR3 sequence is CASSRDGNQPQHF. CDR3 DNA sequence: TGTGCCAGCAGTCGAGACGGGAATCAGCCCCAGCATTTT.

A note on this clone: The sample carries other DNA sequences with the same CDR3. The CDR3 here is CASSLGQSFSGANVLTF. The CDR3 nucleotides are TGCGCCAGCAGCTTGGGACAGAGTTTCTCTGGGGCCAACGTCCTGACTTTC. This chain connects TRBV5-1 to TRBJ2-6, with D possibly TRBD1 on 5 matching bases. The CDR3 length is 17 residues. Germline values: CDR1 SGHRS, CDR2 YFSETQ. V was trimmed by 0 bases and J by 0 bases, leaving 10 bases between them. Variable domain in full (rest from reference TRBV5-1 and TRBJ2-6): KAGVTQTPRYLIKTRGQQVTLSCSPISGHRSVSWYQQTPGQGLQFLFEYFSETQRNKGNFPGRFSGRQFSNSRSEMNVSTLELGDSALYLCASSLGQSFSGANVLTFGAGSRLTVL.

The chain has TRBV30 and TRBJ1-1, with D unresolved. V was trimmed by 3 bases and J by 1 base, leaving 12 bases between them. Germline loops: CDR1 GTSNPN, CDR2 SVGIG (reference sequence). The CDR3 has 14 residues. For the CDR3, the DNA is TGTGCCTGGAGCAGTGGACGGCGGAACACTGAAGCTTTCTTT. As protein: CAWSSGRRNTEAFF.

This clone was detected a few times. The J gene is TRBJ1-5, the V gene TRBV27; D not certain. The CDR3 runs 13 residues. The V end lost 4 bases, the J end lost 4 bases, and 8 bases lay between the germline ends. Germline V gene sequence: CDR1 MNHEY, CDR2 SMNVEV (reference sequence). CDR3 sequence (DNA): TGTGCCAGCAGTTGGAGAAGGAATCAGCCCCAGCATTTT. Protein: CASSWRRNQPQHF.

This clone appeared a single time. The chain employs TRBV4-2 and TRBJ2-7; D is ambiguous. CDR3 length equals 17 residues. Trimming shortened V by 4 bases and J by 3 bases, and 22 bases separated the two germline ends. CDR1 and CDR2 from the germline V gene are LGHNA and YNFKEQ. CDR3 bases: TGTGCCAGCAGCCCGCTCCCATGGGGAACTTGGGGCTACGAGCAGTACTTC. Protein sequence: CASSPLPWGTWGYEQYF.